This T cell receptor beta chain was captured in a study of T cell responses to AZD1222 COVID-19 vaccine. Here immunoSEQ multiplex PCR was the method, and the copy in TCRdb shows in-frame clones only, minus some. This table has 140,000 to 150,000 clones, roughly nine tenths appearing once. This sequence originates from an adult in good health. The material was peripheral blood, obtained on day 0 of AZD1222 vaccination.

CDR3 loop: CASSPSWGITNTEAFF. CDR3 sequence (DNA): TGTGCCAGCAGCCCCTCGTGGGGCATTACGAACACTGAAGCTTTCTTT. This chain links TRBV7-2 with TRBJ1-1; the D gene is possibly TRBD1 (5 bases). The V end lost 5 bases, the J end lost 1 base, and 17 bases lay between the germline ends. Germline V gene data show CDR1 as SGHTA and CDR2 as FQGNSA. This CDR3 has 16 amino acids.